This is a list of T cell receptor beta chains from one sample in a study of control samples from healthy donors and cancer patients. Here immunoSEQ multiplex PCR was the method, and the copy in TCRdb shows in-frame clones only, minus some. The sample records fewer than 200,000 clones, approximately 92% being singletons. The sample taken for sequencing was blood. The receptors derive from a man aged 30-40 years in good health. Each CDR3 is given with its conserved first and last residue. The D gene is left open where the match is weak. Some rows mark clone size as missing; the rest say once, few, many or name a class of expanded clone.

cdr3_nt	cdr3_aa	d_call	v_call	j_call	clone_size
TGCAGTGCTAGTATCTGGGGAACGAACACTGAAGCTTTCTTT	CSASIWGTNTEAFF	.	TRBV20-1	TRBJ1-1	.
TGTGCCAGCAGTCCCATAGGCGGGGGCGGCTCACCCCTCCACTTT	CASSPIGGGGSPLHF	.	TRBV6-2/TRBV6-3	TRBJ1-6	.
TGTGCCAGTAGTATTGGGACAGGGAACGACGAGCAGTACTTC	CASSIGTGNDEQYF	TRBD1	TRBV19	TRBJ2-7	.
TGTGCCAGCACTTTAAACCAGGGGAACTATGGCTACACCTTC	CASTLNQGNYGYTF	.	TRBV7-2	TRBJ1-2	.
TGTGCCAGCAGCGTAGAAGCCAGGGGTTCCTACGAGCAGTACTTC	CASSVEARGSYEQYF	.	TRBV9	TRBJ2-7	once
TGTGCCATCAGCGGGACAGACAATCAGCCCCAGCATTTT	CAISGTDNQPQHF	TRBD1	TRBV10-3	TRBJ1-5	.
TGTGCCAGCAGCTTAGTAGCCGGGGGCGAGCAGTACTTC	CASSLVAGGEQYF	.	TRBV11-2	TRBJ2-7	.
TGTGCCAGCAGCCCACTAGAGGCCGGTGGCAACATTCAGTACTTC	CASSPLEAGGNIQYF	.	TRBV14	TRBJ2-4	.
TGTGCCAGCAGCGTAGGGACTACCCTCTTTGACAATGAGCAGTTCTTC	CASSVGTTLFDNEQFF	.	TRBV9	TRBJ2-1	.
TGTGCCAGTAGTATCCCAAGGACGGGGAACAGTGAAGCTTTCTTT	CASSIPRTGNSEAFF	.	TRBV19	TRBJ1-1	.
TGTGCCATCAGTGGGAAGGATGGGCCACGCTACACCTTC	CAISGKDGPRYTF	.	TRBV10-3	TRBJ1-2	.
TGTGCCAGCAGGGGTCCCACCTACGAGCAGTACTTC	CASRGPTYEQYF	.	TRBV21-1	TRBJ2-7	.
TGTGCCAGTAGTCCCCCGGCGGGGTTCACCTCCTACGAGCAGTACTTC	CASSPPAGFTSYEQYF	.	TRBV19	TRBJ2-7	.
TGTGCCAGCAGCTTATATGGGTCTTCACCCCTCCACTTT	CASSLYGSSPLHF	.	TRBV7-8	TRBJ1-6	.
TGTGCCAGCCGGGGGAGAGGGACTAATGAAAAACTGTTTTTT	CASRGRGTNEKLFF	.	TRBV3-1/TRBV3-2	TRBJ1-4	.
TGTGCCAGCAGTTACGCGGGAGGGCAAGAGACCCAGTACTTC	CASSYAGGQETQYF	TRBD2	TRBV6-5	TRBJ2-5	.
TGTGCCAGCAGTTTATTCACCGGAAACACCATATATTTT	CASSLFTGNTIYF	.	TRBV12-3/TRBV12-4	TRBJ1-3	.
TGTGCCAGTAGTATTGGGACTAGCGGGATTTACAATGAGCAGTTCTTC	CASSIGTSGIYNEQFF	TRBD2	TRBV19	TRBJ2-1	.
TGTGCCAGTACCCCGGGGACCGGGAGGACCCAGTACTTC	CASTPGTGRTQYF	.	TRBV12-3/TRBV12-4	TRBJ2-5	.
TGTGCCAGCAGCCAAGATGCGGGGACACCAAATCAGCCCCAGCATTTT	CASSQDAGTPNQPQHF	.	TRBV4-2	TRBJ1-5	.
TGTGCCACCAGCAGTCAGTCAGCAGATACGCAGTATTTT	CATSSQSADTQYF	.	TRBV15	TRBJ2-3	.
TGTGCCAGCAGCTTTTTGGGGTCGACAGGGGAAAGTGGCTACACCTTC	CASSFLGSTGESGYTF	TRBD1	TRBV7-9	TRBJ1-2	.
TGTGCCACCAGCTACCCAGGGATTGGCTACACCTTC	CATSYPGIGYTF	.	TRBV24-1	TRBJ1-2	.
TGTGCCAGCAGCCCCCACTCAGGGGGCGGAGCTTTCTTT	CASSPHSGGGAFF	TRBD1	TRBV27	TRBJ1-1	.
TGTGCCAGCAGTGTCAGGGGACTTGGAAACACCATATATTTT	CASSVRGLGNTIYF	.	TRBV25-1	TRBJ1-3	.
TGTGCCAGCAGCTTAGGGGGAAACTACGAGCAGTACTTC	CASSLGGNYEQYF	.	TRBV11-3	TRBJ2-7	.
TGTGCCAGCAGCTTGGTGGCAGGGGCTAATTCACCCCTCCACTTT	CASSLVAGANSPLHF	.	TRBV5-4	TRBJ1-6	once
TGTGCCATCAGTGCGGGGTGGCAGGGGGCCGGAAACACTGAAGCTTTCTTT	CAISAGWQGAGNTEAFF	TRBD1	TRBV10-3	TRBJ1-1	.
TGTGCCAGCTCACCGCTACAGGGTCTTTTGAACACTGAAGCTTTCTTT	CASSPLQGLLNTEAFF	.	TRBV18	TRBJ1-1	.